These 19 T cell receptor beta chains originate from one sample sequenced in a study of T cell responses to AZD1222 COVID-19 vaccine. Clones were read by immunoSEQ multiplex PCR, and TCRdb kept only the in-frame ones, dropping some. Among more than 100,000 clones, approximately 90% were seen once, and the ten largest hold less than 4%. The sequences come from peripheral blood, collected on day 0 of AZD1222 vaccination. These receptors all come from an adult in good health.

The gene calls are TRBV5-4 and TRBJ2-6; a weak D match, TRBD2 (5 bases). There are 15 residues in the CDR3. The V gene's germline CDR1 is SGHNT and CDR2 YYREEE (reference sequence). With 4 bases removed from V and 0 bases from J, the gap between germline ends came to 8 bases. The CDR3 region is CASSPRGSGANVLTF. The CDR3 DNA sequence: TGTGCCAGCAGCCCTCGGGGCTCTGGGGCCAACGTCCTGACTTTC.

The chain carries TRBV9 and TRBJ2-1, with 9 bases that match TRBD2. The CDR3 runs 18 residues. With V trimmed by 1 base and J by 7 bases, 15 bases remained unmatched. Germline-derived CDR1 and CDR2 are SGDLS and YYNGEE. The CDR3 is CASSVHGGGAGSGNEQFF. For the CDR3, the DNA is TGTGCCAGCAGCGTACATGGCGGGGGGGCTGGGAGTGGTAATGAGCAGTTCTTC.

V and J are TRBV18 and TRBJ1-3, with no clear D. CDR1 and CDR2 from the germline V gene are KGHSH and LQKENI. This CDR3 has 15 amino acids. V dropped 0 bases and J dropped 1 base, with 7 bases sitting between them. The CDR3 region is CASSPPRISGNTIYF. For the CDR3, the DNA is TGTGCCAGCTCACCACCGAGGATTTCTGGAAACACCATATATTTT.

This chain connects TRBV18 to TRBJ1-1, with 9 bases aligning to TRBD1. Germline-derived CDR1 and CDR2 are KGHSH and LQKENI. This CDR3 region has 14 residues. The trim removed 2 bases at V and 4 bases at J, leaving 2 bases unmatched. The CDR3 sequence is CASSPTGGGTEAFF. CDR3 in DNA: TGTGCCAGCTCACCAACAGGGGGCGGCACTGAAGCTTTCTTT.

CDR3 residues: CASSLRTGREAFF. The DNA for the CDR3 is TGTGCCAGCAGCTTGAGGACAGGACGTGAAGCTTTCTTT. The chain recombines TRBV5-6 with TRBJ1-1; 7 bases match TRBD1. The germline CDR1 and CDR2 sequences are SGHDT and YYEEEE. This CDR3 has 13 amino acids. The V gene end was trimmed by 1 base and the J gene end by 7 bases; junction bases not matched to a gene: 4.

This chain connects TRBV29-1 to TRBJ2-7; D is uncertain. Trimming stripped 5 bases from V and 3 bases from J, with 8 bases between. The CDR3 extends over 11 amino acids. CDR1 is SQVTM, CDR2 ANQGSEA, per germline. CDR3 amino acids: CSVMVGYEQYF. In nucleotides, the CDR3 is TGCAGCGTTATGGTGGGCTACGAGCAGTACTTC.

CDR3 amino acids: CASSPRGQGTDTQYF. CDR3 bases: TGTGCCAGCAGCCCCCGGGGACAAGGCACAGATACGCAGTATTTT. The V call is TRBV4-2, the J call TRBJ2-3, with D perhaps matching TRBD1 (6 bases). The CDR3 extends over 15 amino acids. Germline CDR1 LGHNA, CDR2 YNFKEQ. The V gene lost 4 bases and the J gene lost 1 base, with 12 bases spanning the gap.

The chain links TRBV7-9 to TRBJ1-2; possible D gene TRBD1, 5 bases. The CDR3 is made up of 15 amino acids. V was shortened by 5 bases and J by 2 bases, with 15 bases between the two germline ends. Germline V gene sequence: CDR1 SEHNR, CDR2 FQNEAQ (reference sequence). The CDR3 is CASSRLGQGNYGYTF. For the CDR3, the DNA is TGTGCCAGCAGCCGCCTGGGGCAGGGCAACTATGGCTACACCTTC.

V usage is TRBV4-1 and J usage is TRBJ1-6; D ambiguous. The V gene lost 1 base and the J gene lost 3 bases, with 10 bases spanning the gap. Germline-derived CDR1 and CDR2 are MGHRA and YSYEKL. The CDR3 runs to 16 residues. The CDR3 sequence is CASSQVGGFYNSPLHF. The CDR3 region has the DNA TGCGCCAGCAGCCAAGTAGGCGGGTTCTATAATTCACCCCTCCACTTT.

The chain uses TRBV6-5 and TRBJ1-2, with D unresolved. The CDR3 extends over 13 amino acids. V was cut by 6 bases and J by 3 bases, with 11 bases left in between. In germline, CDR1 is MNHEY, CDR2 SVGAGI. Here the CDR3 reads CASSPDGDYGYTF. The CDR3 DNA reads TGTGCCAGCAGCCCGGACGGGGACTATGGCTACACCTTC.

The chain recombines TRBV6-5 with TRBJ1-1, with D perhaps matching TRBD1 (6 bases). Germline assignment: CDR1 MNHEY and CDR2 SVGAGI. This CDR3 contains 14 residues. Deletions cut 2 bases from V and 2 bases from J, with 9 bases between. The CDR3 loop is CASSYQGRNTEAFF. CDR3 coding DNA: TGTGCCAGCAGTTACCAGGGGCGCAACACTGAAGCTTTCTTT.

In its sample, this clone was seen once. The chain couples TRBV12-3 or TRBV12-4 to TRBJ1-1, with 8 bases identical to TRBD1. The CDR3 is 12 amino acids. With 11 bases clipped from V and 5 bases from J, the junction kept 7 bases outside the gene matches. The CDR3 sequence: CASGGLGTEAFF. The CDR3 DNA sequence: TGTGCCTCAGGGGGCTTGGGAACTGAAGCTTTCTTT.

The V call is TRBV3-1 (or the pseudogene TRBV3-2), the J call TRBJ1-5; D unclear. The CDR3 is 13 amino acids. The ends were cut back, 1 base at V and 4 bases at J, with 5 bases in the middle. Germline assignment: CDR1 LGHDT and CDR2 YNNKEL (reference sequence). Here the CDR3 reads CASSQGWNQPQHF. The CDR3 nucleotides are TGTGCCAGCAGCCAAGGCTGGAATCAGCCCCAGCATTTT.

About this clone itself: Other DNA sequences in the same sample also yield this CDR3. The genes are TRBV5-6 and TRBJ1-1; D gene unclear. The germline V gene has CDR1 SGHDT and CDR2 YYEEEE. Trimming shortened V by 2 bases and J by 4 bases, and 9 bases separated the two germline ends. This CDR3 is 13 amino acids long. The CDR3 DNA sequence: TGTGCCAGCAGCTTACTCGGAGGCACTGAAGCTTTCTTT. It codes for CASSLLGGTEAFF.

The V gene is TRBV18, the J gene TRBJ1-3; 8 bases are shared with TRBD1. Trimming at V came to 1 base and at J to 4 bases, leaving 9 bases not matched to a gene. CDR1 and CDR2 (germline): KGHSH, LQKENI. This CDR3 is built from 17 residues. CDR3 sequence reads: CASSPQEARGHGNTIYF. The CDR3 nucleotides are TGTGCCAGCTCACCACAAGAAGCCAGGGGGCACGGAAACACCATATATTTT. The variable domain in full, with the rest retrieved from reference TRBV18 and TRBJ1-3, is NAGVMQNPRHLVRRRGQEARLRCSPMKGHSHVYWYRQLPEEGLKFMVYLQKENIIDESGMPKERFSAEFPKEGPSILRIQQVVRGDSAAYFCASSPQEARGHGNTIYFGEGSWLTVV.

A remark on this clone: A read error may account for a junction end that differs from germline. This chain's CDR3 is CASSLDTRNTEAFF. CDR3 nucleotides: TGTGCCAGTAGTTTAGACACCCGGAACACTGAAGCTTTCTTT. The V call is TRBV19, the J call TRBJ1-1; D is unclear. The V gene's germline CDR1 is LNHDA and CDR2 SQIVND (reference sequence). The CDR3 covers 14 residues.

The genes are TRBV6-1 and TRBJ1-2, with D tentatively TRBD1 (5 bases). CDR1 is MNHNS and CDR2 is SASEGT in the germline V gene. The V and J ends lost 3 bases and 2 bases respectively, with 7 bases between them. The CDR3 is 13 amino acids. The CDR3 protein is CASSEGPNYGYTF. CDR3 in DNA: TGTGCCAGCAGTGAGGGACCGAACTATGGCTACACCTTC.

For this clone: This sample includes further DNA sequences coding for the same CDR3. J is TRBJ1-1 and V is TRBV7-2; 11 bases map to TRBD1. Germline values: CDR1 SGHTA, CDR2 FQGNSA. The CDR3 length is 14 residues. The junction had 2 bases not matched to a gene; V was cut back by 4 bases and J by 4 bases. CDR3 protein: CASSSGQGATEAFF. As DNA, the CDR3 is TGTGCCAGCAGCTCAGGACAGGGGGCCACTGAAGCTTTCTTT.

The chain carries TRBV12-3 or TRBV12-4 and TRBJ1-1; a weak D match, TRBD1 (6 bases). V dropped 4 bases and J dropped 11 bases, with 11 bases sitting between them. The CDR3 has 11 amino acids. DNA for the CDR3: TGTGCCAGCAGTTCCGGGACAAGGGCTTTCTTT. Its protein product is CASSSGTRAFF.